The next 25 T cell receptor beta chains were all read from a single sample in a study of T cells in Graves' hyperthyroidism and ophthalmopathy. Using RNA transcripts as the source, TCR beta CDR3 regions were amplified. The HTBI primer set served for first-round RT-PCR of the TCR CDR3. In TCRdb, the multiplex PCR reads were re-called with MiXCR into one record per CDR3 protein. The sample consists of roughly 640,000 distinct CDR3 sequences, roughly 16% of them appearing once. The sample taken for sequencing was blood. The source is a woman aged 35 to 49 with Graves' ophthalmopathy.

This clonotype was picked up many times. The rearrangement uses TRBV28 and TRBJ2-7; D might be TRBD2 (5 bases). Trimming removed 5 bases from V and 2 bases from J, with 13 bases in between. This CDR3 is built from 14 residues. Germline CDR1 reads MDHEN; CDR2 reads SYDVKM. The CDR3 DNA follows: TGTGCCAGCAGTCTTTCTAGGACTCCCTACGAGCAGTACTTC. It is translated as CASSLSRTPYEQYF.

This clonotype was detected many times. The genes are TRBV2 and TRBJ1-1; D is perhaps TRBD1 (5 bases). Germline assignment: CDR1 SNHLY and CDR2 FYNNEI. There are 14 residues in the CDR3. The germline V and J ends were trimmed by 6 bases and 0 bases, with 11 bases remaining between them. This CDR3 is CASRTGTLNTEAFF. In DNA form, the CDR3 reads TGTGCCAGCAGGACCGGGACCTTGAACACTGAAGCTTTCTTT.

This clonotype was detected ten times or more. The V and J genes are TRBV13 and TRBJ2-3; possibly TRBD2 for D (5 bases). The CDR3 consists of 18 residues. Germline assignment: CDR1 PRHDT and CDR2 FYEKMQ (reference sequence). V lost 4 bases to trimming and J lost 0 bases, with 20 bases between them. The DNA of the CDR3 is TGTGCCAGCAGCTCCGACGGTATCCGGACTGGAAGCACAGATACGCAGTATTTT. It translates to CASSSDGIRTGSTDTQYF. The entire variable domain, with the rest obtained from reference TRBV13 and TRBJ2-3, is as follows: AAGVIQSPRHLIKEKRETATLKCYPIPRHDTVYWYQQGPGQDPQFLISFYEKMQSDKGSIPDRFSAQQFSDYHSELNMSSLELGDSALYFCASSSDGIRTGSTDTQYFGPGTRLTVL.

This clonotype was recorded at least ten times. V is TRBV13 and J is TRBJ1-6; D gene ambiguous. This CDR3 spans 15 amino acids. Germline CDR1 and CDR2: PRHDT and FYEKMQ (reference sequence). V was shortened by 0 bases and J by 3 bases, with 6 bases between the two germline ends. CDR3 DNA sequence: TGTGCCAGCAGCTTAGGGGTAAACTATAATTCACCCCTCCACTTT. It specifies CASSLGVNYNSPLHF.

The DNA of the CDR3 is TGTGCCAGCAGCGTAGGGGATAGCGGGTACAATGAGCAGTTCTTC. It translates to CASSVGDSGYNEQFF. The chain links TRBV9 to TRBJ2-1, with TRBD2 matching over 7 bases. Per the germline V gene, CDR1 is SGDLS and CDR2 is YYNGEE. There are 15 residues in the CDR3. V shed 0 bases and J 4 bases; nucleotides not matched to a gene: 4.

The V call is TRBV6-1, the J call TRBJ2-2; 8 bases are a match to TRBD1. CDR1 and CDR2 from the germline V gene are MNHNS and SASEGT. With V trimmed by 4 bases and J by 3 bases, 10 bases remained unmatched. The CDR3 runs 17 residues. The CDR3 sequence: CASSAETGEADTGELFF. Here the CDR3 DNA reads TGTGCCAGCAGTGCCGAGACAGGGGAGGCGGACACCGGGGAGCTGTTTTTT.

At least ten counts were recorded for this clonotype. The chain joins TRBV18 to TRBJ1-1; D gene unclear. Trimming shortened V by 3 bases and J by 4 bases, and 15 bases separated the two germline ends. There are 15 residues in the CDR3. Germline V CDR1 and CDR2: KGHSH, LQKENI. Here the CDR3 reads CASSPRGPLGTEAFF. Written as DNA, the CDR3 is TGTGCCAGCTCACCCCGAGGTCCCCTCGGCACTGAAGCTTTCTTT.

This clonotype was recorded at least ten times. The V call is TRBV2, the J call TRBJ1-2; D is unresolved. Trimming took off 3 bases at V and 7 bases at J, with 15 bases between the two ends. The CDR3 extends over 14 amino acids. Germline V gives CDR1 SNHLY, CDR2 FYNNEI. The CDR3 bases are TGTGCCAGCAGTGATGTCAAAGGACGGGGTGGCTACACCTTC. Amino acid sequence: CASSDVKGRGGYTF. Combining the CDR3 with reference TRBV2 and TRBJ1-2 gives the whole variable domain EPEVTQTPSHQVTQMGQEVILRCVPISNHLYFYWYRQILGQKVEFLVSFYNNEISEKSEIFDDQFSVERPDGSNFTLKIRSTKLEDSAMYFCASSDVKGRGGYTFGSGTRLTVV.

This chain joins TRBV20-1 and TRBJ1-2, with unresolved D. The CDR3 consists of 15 residues. The ends were cut back, 5 bases at V and 2 bases at J, with 18 bases in the middle. CDR1 and CDR2 (germline): DFQATT, SNEGSKA (reference sequence). The CDR3 sequence: CSAAINQNGNYGYTF. The CDR3 nucleotides are TGCAGTGCTGCGATCAATCAAAACGGAAACTATGGCTACACCTTC.

This clonotype came up many times. This rearrangement joins TRBV9 to TRBJ2-7; 10 bases are shared with TRBD1. Germline-derived CDR1 and CDR2 are SGDLS and YYNGEE. Trimming cost V 4 bases and J 5 bases; bases outside gene matches: 6. CDR3 length: 14 residues. CDR3 coding DNA: TGTGCCAGCAGCCTCGACGGACAGGGGGACGAGCAGTACTTC. Translating gives CASSLDGQGDEQYF. Combining the CDR3 with reference TRBV9 and TRBJ2-7 gives the whole variable domain DSGVTQTPKHLITATGQRVTLRCSPRSGDLSVYWYQQSLDQGLQFLIQYYNGEERAKGNILERFSAQQFPDLHSELNLSSLELGDSALYFCASSLDGQGDEQYFGPGTRLTVT.

Many counts were recorded for this clonotype. The rearrangement joins TRBV6-5 to TRBJ2-1; TRBD1 aligns across 7 bases. Germline V gene lookup returns CDR1 MNHEY and CDR2 SVGAGI. V dropped 0 bases and J dropped 5; count of bases not matched to a gene: 4. The CDR3 consists of 15 residues. The CDR3 bases are TGTGCCAGCAGTTACTCGTCGGGACAGAACAATGAGCAGTTCTTC. Translated, it gives CASSYSSGQNNEQFF.

This clonotype was recorded at least ten times. This CDR3 reads CASSGGQYTEQFF. As DNA, the CDR3 is TGTGCCAGCAGTGGGGGGCAGTATACTGAGCAGTTCTTC. The chain uses TRBV2 and TRBJ2-1; D is possibly TRBD1 (6 bases). V gave up 4 bases and J gave up 9 bases, with 13 bases separating them. Germline V gene lookup returns CDR1 SNHLY and CDR2 FYNNEI. This CDR3 region has 13 residues.

This clonotype was observed at least ten times. V gene TRBV2 combines with J gene TRBJ1-2; 9 bases align to TRBD1. This CDR3 is 15 amino acids long. The trim removed 7 bases at V and 8 bases at J, leaving 14 bases unmatched. Per the germline V gene, CDR1 is SNHLY and CDR2 is FYNNEI. The CDR3 DNA reads TGTGCCAGCAACTCCTTAGACAGGGGGGGCGACGGCTACACCTTC. This sequence encodes CASNSLDRGGDGYTF.

The chain has TRBV15 and TRBJ2-2; the D gene is possibly TRBD1 (5 bases). There are 14 residues in the CDR3. Trimming stripped 1 base from V and 7 bases from J, with 10 bases between. Germline loops: CDR1 LNHNV, CDR2 YYDKDF (reference sequence). The CDR3 loop is CATSRADSGGELFF. Written as DNA, the CDR3 is TGTGCCACCAGCAGAGCCGACAGTGGCGGGGAGCTGTTTTTT.

This clonotype was seen ten or more times. This chain connects TRBV6-5 to TRBJ2-7, with TRBD2 matching 9 bases. Germline assignment: CDR1 MNHEY and CDR2 SVGAGI. The CDR3 covers 17 residues. V lost 0 bases, J lost 4 bases, and 10 bases stayed unmatched. CDR3 sequence reads: CASSYSVVSGSRYEQYF. The CDR3 nucleotides read TGTGCCAGCAGTTACTCGGTCGTTAGCGGGAGTCGGTACGAGCAGTACTTC.

This clonotype came up a few times. This chain uses TRBV20-1 with TRBJ2-3, with 10 bases matching TRBD2. Trimming took 4 bases from V and 2 from J; bases not matched to a gene: 12. The germline V gene has CDR1 DFQATT and CDR2 SNEGSKA (reference sequence). This CDR3 region has 17 residues. CDR3 sequence reads: CSANLRGLAALTDTQYF. The DNA for the CDR3 is TGCAGTGCTAACCTCCGCGGACTAGCGGCACTCACAGATACGCAGTATTTT.

The rearrangement uses TRBV28 and TRBJ2-3; TRBD2 agrees at 8 bases. V dropped 6 bases and J dropped 6; count of bases not matched to a gene: 8. From germline, CDR1 is MDHEN and CDR2 SYDVKM. The CDR3 sequence is 14 residues long. The CDR3 DNA reads as TGTGCCAGCAGAACCGGGACTAGAATTGATACGCAGTATTTT. Protein sequence: CASRTGTRIDTQYF. The full variable domain, with the rest looked up from reference TRBV28 and TRBJ2-3, is DVKVTQSSRYLVKRTGEKVFLECVQDMDHENMFWYRQDPGLGLRLIYFSYDVKMKEKGDIPEGYSVSREKKERFSLILESASTNQTSMYLCASRTGTRIDTQYFGPGTRLTVL.

This clonotype was picked up many times. The chain's CDR3 is CASRVGAGGNNEQFF. CDR3 nucleotide sequence: TGTGCCAGCAGGGTAGGGGCTGGGGGCAACAATGAGCAGTTCTTC. The V gene is TRBV2, the J gene TRBJ2-1; D may be TRBD1 (6 bases). The germline V gene encodes CDR1 SNHLY and CDR2 FYNNEI. This CDR3 is 15 amino acids long. V lost 6 bases and J 5 bases, leaving 17 bases between the germline ends.

The chain is built from TRBV6-1 and TRBJ1-4; perhaps TRBD1 as D (5 bases). Germline CDR1 MNHNS, CDR2 SASEGT. V was trimmed by 4 bases and J by 7 bases, leaving 10 bases between them. The CDR3 has 13 amino acids. The CDR3 reads CASSVYRSEKLFF. The CDR3 nucleotides are TGTGCCAGCAGTGTGTACAGGAGTGAAAAACTGTTTTTT.

The chain carries TRBV2 and TRBJ2-7, with D possibly being TRBD1 (5 bases). CDR3 length: 15 amino acids. V shed 4 bases and J shed 0 bases, with 13 bases lying between them. Germline lookup yields CDR1 SNHLY and CDR2 FYNNEI. CDR3 nucleotides: TGTGCCAGCAGTGCTTTGGACACCCCCTCCTACGAGCAGTACTTC. As protein: CASSALDTPSYEQYF.

This clonotype was counted many times. V is TRBV13 and J is TRBJ1-6; TRBD1 aligns across 8 bases. Germline V gives CDR1 PRHDT, CDR2 FYEKMQ (reference sequence). CDR3 size: 15 residues. V shed 0 bases, J shed 10 bases, and the junction held 5 bases outside the gene matches. CDR3 DNA sequence: TGTGCCAGCAGCTTAGGCGGACAGGGTTGGTCACCCCTCCACTTT. This gives the protein CASSLGGQGWSPLHF.

J is TRBJ1-2 and V is TRBV6-1; 7 nucleotides match TRBD1. The germline V gene encodes CDR1 MNHNS and CDR2 SASEGT. The V and J ends lost 5 bases and 4 bases, in that order; junction bases with no gene match: 4. The CDR3 spans 13 residues. DNA of the CDR3: TGTGCCAGCAGTCGACAGGGTACCTATGGCTACACCTTC. Translated: CASSRQGTYGYTF.

This clonotype was detected many times. DNA for the CDR3: TGTGCCTGGAGTAACTTAAATACTGAAAAACTGTTTTTT. It translates to CAWSNLNTEKLFF. The V call is TRBV30, the J call TRBJ1-4; D gene uncertain. V dropped 2 bases and J dropped 7 bases, with 11 bases sitting between them. The germline V gene encodes CDR1 GTSNPN and CDR2 SVGIG (reference sequence). The CDR3 is 13 residues long.

This clonotype was counted at least ten times. The chain couples TRBV20-1 to TRBJ2-1; TRBD2 agrees at 12 bases. The CDR3 has 21 residues. Germline lookup yields CDR1 DFQATT and CDR2 SNEGSKA (reference sequence). V lost 0 bases and J lost 4; bases outside the gene matches: 19. CDR3 in amino acids: CSARDLTTSGSSFASYNEQFF. Written as DNA, the CDR3 is TGCAGTGCTAGAGATCTCACGACTAGCGGGAGTTCGTTCGCCTCTTACAATGAGCAGTTCTTC.

This clonotype was recorded a few times. For the CDR3, the DNA is TGTGCCATCTCTCCCGGAGACGAGCAGTACTTC. Its translation is CAISPGDEQYF. The rearrangement links TRBV10-3 to TRBJ2-7; the D is unclear. The CDR3 consists of 11 residues. Germline values: CDR1 ENHRY, CDR2 SYGVKD. Trimming left V 8 bases short and J 5 bases short, with 10 bases between.